This is a list of T cell receptor beta chains from one sample in a study of neurological immune-mediated disorders. TCRdb reanalysed the 5' RACE reads using MiXCR and keeps one entry per CDR3 protein. This sample has 84,000 or so distinct CDR3 sequences, with less than 15% found just once. Material for sequencing was PBMCs. These receptors were obtained from a female donor with HTLV-1-associated myelopathy (HAM/TSP). The CDR3 runs from the conserved cysteine through the conserved F or W. Fields, in order: clone size, D gene, V gene, J gene, CDR3 DNA, CDR3 protein. A D gene is named only where the DNA matches it firmly. Clone sizes are given selectively: once, few, many, or a class where the clone is expanded.

>many|TRBD1|TRBV5-1|TRBJ1-2
TGCGCCAGCAGCTTCCGGGACAGGGGGCAAGATGGCTACACCTTC
CASSFRDRGQDGYTF
>many|TRBD1|TRBV3-1|TRBJ1-5
TGTGCCAGCAGCCCCGGGACAGGGCATTCGCAGCCCCAGCATTTT
CASSPGTGHSQPQHF
>many|TRBD2|TRBV20-1|TRBJ2-1
TGCAGTGCTAGAGGCCGCGGGGGGAGCTCCTACAATGAGCAGTTCTTC
CSARGRGGSSYNEQFF
>-|TRBD1|TRBV5-1|TRBJ2-3
TGCGCCAGCAGCGGTGGTTTGGACAGGCCCACAGATACGCAGTATTTT
CASSGGLDRPTDTQYF
>many|-|TRBV15|TRBJ2-2
TGTGCTACCAGCAGAGAACTCCTCAGGGAGCTGTTTTTT
CATSRELLRELFF
>many|TRBD1|TRBV4-1|TRBJ2-7
TGCGCCAGCAGCCAAGTTCCAGGGGGATACTACGAGCAGTACTTC
CASSQVPGGYYEQYF
>few|-|TRBV7-2|TRBJ2-1
TGTGCCAGCAGCTTAGTTACAGGGCAGTATGAGCAGTTCTTC
CASSLVTGQYEQFF
>many|TRBD2|TRBV15|TRBJ2-1
TGTGCCACCAGCCTCCAACCGGCCGGGGGGGCCCGCTACAATGAGCAGTTCTTC
CATSLQPAGGARYNEQFF
>many|-|TRBV5-1|TRBJ2-1
TGCGCCAGCAGCAGGGACCAAGACAATGAGCAGTTCTTC
CASSRDQDNEQFF
>many|TRBD1|TRBV15|TRBJ2-7
TGTGCTACCAGCTGGGACAGAAGATACGAGCAGTACTTC
CATSWDRRYEQYF
>many|-|TRBV21-1|TRBJ1-5
TGTGCCAGCAGCAAAGCGCTAAGGGGGGCGAGGGATCAGCCCCAGCATTTT
CASSKALRGARDQPQHF
>many|TRBD1|TRBV3-1|TRBJ2-1
TGTGCCAGCAGCCAAGTAGACAGGGGAAATTCCCATGAGCAGTTCTTC
CASSQVDRGNSHEQFF
>-|-|TRBV20-1|TRBJ2-6
TGCAGTGCCCCCCGAGCCGGGGCCAACGTCCTGACTTTC
CSAPRAGANVLTF
>many|TRBD1|TRBV6-1|TRBJ2-7
TGTGCCAGCAGGGACAATCCTGGGACAGGGACCTACGAGCAGTACTTC
CASRDNPGTGTYEQYF
>many|TRBD2|TRBV5-1|TRBJ2-3
TGCGCCAGCAGCGTGTTTGGACGCTCAGCGGGGGAAGATACGCAGTATTTT
CASSVFGRSAGEDTQYF
>-|-|TRBV5-1|TRBJ2-3
TGCGCCAGCAGCTTGGGAGTCGGGGGAAACACAGATACGCAGTATTTT
CASSLGVGGNTDTQYF